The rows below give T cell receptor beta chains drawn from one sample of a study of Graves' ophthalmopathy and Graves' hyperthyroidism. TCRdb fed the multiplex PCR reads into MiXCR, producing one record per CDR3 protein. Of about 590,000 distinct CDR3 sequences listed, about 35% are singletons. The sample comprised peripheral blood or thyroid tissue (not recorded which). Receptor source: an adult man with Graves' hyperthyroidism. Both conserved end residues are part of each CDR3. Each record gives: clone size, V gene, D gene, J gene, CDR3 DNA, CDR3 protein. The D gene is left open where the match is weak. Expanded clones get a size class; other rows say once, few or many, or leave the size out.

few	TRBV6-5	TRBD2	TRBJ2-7	TGTGCCAGCAGACAAGGACTAGCCAGAGAGCAGTACTTC	CASRQGLAREQYF
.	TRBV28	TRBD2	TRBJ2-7	TGTGCCAGCAGTTTATACGGGGAGGGCTACGAGCAGTACTTC	CASSLYGEGYEQYF
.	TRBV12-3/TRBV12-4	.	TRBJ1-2	TGTGCCAGCAGTCCGGGATTCGGCTATGGCTACACCTTC	CASSPGFGYGYTF
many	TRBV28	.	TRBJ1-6	TGTGCCAGCAGCACCAAGCCTCTACTGGGTACACCCCTCCACTTT	CASSTKPLLGTPLHF
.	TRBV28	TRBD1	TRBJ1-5	TGTGCCAGCAAAGGACAGGTCCAGCCCCAGCATTTT	CASKGQVQPQHF
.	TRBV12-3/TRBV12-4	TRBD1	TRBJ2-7	TGTGCCAGCAGTTCCAATAAGGCACCGGGACAGGGGGCCGAGCAGTACTTC	CASSSNKAPGQGAEQYF
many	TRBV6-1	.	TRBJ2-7	TGTGCCAGCAGTGAGGGGATGGGGTACGAGCAGTACTTC	CASSEGMGYEQYF
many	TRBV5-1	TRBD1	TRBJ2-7	TGCGCCAGCAGCTTTGACAGGGGCCGGTCCTACGAGCAGTACTTC	CASSFDRGRSYEQYF
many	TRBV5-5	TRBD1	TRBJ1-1	TGTGCCAGCAGTGCCGGGACAGCCACCCTGAACACTGAAGCTTTCTTT	CASSAGTATLNTEAFF
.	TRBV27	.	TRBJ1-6	TGTGCCAGCAGTTTATCGAGCCGAGCAATCAATCGACCCCTCCACTTT	CASSLSSRAINRPLHF
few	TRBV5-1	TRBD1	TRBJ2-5	TGCGCCAGCAGCCGCTCGGGACAGGGGGGTTACGAGACCCAGTACTTC	CASSRSGQGGYETQYF
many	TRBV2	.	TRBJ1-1	TGTGCCAGCACTGACGGACAGCTGAACACTGAAGCTTTCTTT	CASTDGQLNTEAFF
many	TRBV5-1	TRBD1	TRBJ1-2	TGCGCCAGCAGCTTGCAGGGGGCGAGGGGCTACACCTTC	CASSLQGARGYTF
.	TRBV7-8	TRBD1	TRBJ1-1	TGTGCCAGCAGCATAACAGGGGGAGGGCCATTTTCCAACACTGAAGCTTTCTTT	CASSITGGGPFSNTEAFF